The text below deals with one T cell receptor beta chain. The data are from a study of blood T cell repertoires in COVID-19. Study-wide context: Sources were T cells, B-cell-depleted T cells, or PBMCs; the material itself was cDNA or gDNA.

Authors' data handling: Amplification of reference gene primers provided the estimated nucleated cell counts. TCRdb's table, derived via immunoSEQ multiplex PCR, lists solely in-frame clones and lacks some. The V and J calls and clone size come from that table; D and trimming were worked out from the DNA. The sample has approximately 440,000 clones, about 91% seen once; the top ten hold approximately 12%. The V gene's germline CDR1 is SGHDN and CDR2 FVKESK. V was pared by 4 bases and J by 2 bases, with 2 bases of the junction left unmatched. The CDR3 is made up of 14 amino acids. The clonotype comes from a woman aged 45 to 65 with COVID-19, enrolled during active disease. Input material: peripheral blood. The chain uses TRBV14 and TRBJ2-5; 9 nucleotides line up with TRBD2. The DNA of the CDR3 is TGTGCCAGCAGCCTAGCGGGGGTTCAAGAGACCCAGTACTTC. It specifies CASSLAGVQETQYF.